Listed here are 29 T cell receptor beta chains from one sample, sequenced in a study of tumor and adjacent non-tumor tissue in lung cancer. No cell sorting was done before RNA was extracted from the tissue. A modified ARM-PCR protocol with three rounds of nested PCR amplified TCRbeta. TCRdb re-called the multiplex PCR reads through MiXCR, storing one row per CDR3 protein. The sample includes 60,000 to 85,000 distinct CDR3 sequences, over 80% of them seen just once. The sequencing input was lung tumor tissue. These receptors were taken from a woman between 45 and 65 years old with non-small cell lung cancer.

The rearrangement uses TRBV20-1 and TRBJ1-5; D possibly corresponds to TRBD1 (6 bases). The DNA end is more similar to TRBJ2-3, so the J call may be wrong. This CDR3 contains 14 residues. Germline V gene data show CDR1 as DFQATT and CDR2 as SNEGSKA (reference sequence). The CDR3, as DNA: TGCAGTGGCACTCACTGGGGGCCGGGGCAGCCCCAGTATTTT. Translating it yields CSGTHWGPGQPQYF.

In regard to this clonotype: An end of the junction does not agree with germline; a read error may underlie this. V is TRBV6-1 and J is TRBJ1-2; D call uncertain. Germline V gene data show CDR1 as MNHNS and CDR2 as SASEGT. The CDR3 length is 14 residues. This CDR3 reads CASNERPSSYGYTF. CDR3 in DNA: TGTGCCAGCAATGAACGGCCCAGTAGCTATGGCTACACCTTC.

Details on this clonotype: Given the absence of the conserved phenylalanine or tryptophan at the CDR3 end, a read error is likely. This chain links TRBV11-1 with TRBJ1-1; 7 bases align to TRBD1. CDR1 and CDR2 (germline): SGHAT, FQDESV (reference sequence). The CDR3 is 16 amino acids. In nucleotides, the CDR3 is TGTGCCAGAAGCCTACGTACTCGACAGGGCGACACTGGAGCTTTCATT. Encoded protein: CARSLRTRQGDTGAFI.

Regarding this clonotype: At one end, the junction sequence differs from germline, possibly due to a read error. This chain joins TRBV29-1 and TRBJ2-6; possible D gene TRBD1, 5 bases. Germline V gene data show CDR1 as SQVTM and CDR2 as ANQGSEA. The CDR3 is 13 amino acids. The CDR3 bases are TGCAGCGTTGATAACTCTGGGGCCTACGTCCTGACTTTC. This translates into CSVDNSGAYVLTF. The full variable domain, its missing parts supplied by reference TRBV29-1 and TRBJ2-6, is SAVISQKPSRDICQRGTSLTIQCQVDSQVTMMFWYRQQPGQSLTLIATANQGSEATYESGFVIDKFPISRPNLTFSTLTVSNMSPEDSSIYLCSVDNSGAYVLTFGAGSRLTVL.

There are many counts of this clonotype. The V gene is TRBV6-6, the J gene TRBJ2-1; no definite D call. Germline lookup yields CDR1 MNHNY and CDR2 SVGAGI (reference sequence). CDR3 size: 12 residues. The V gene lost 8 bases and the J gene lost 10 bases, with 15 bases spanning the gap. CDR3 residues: CASFLNVREQFF. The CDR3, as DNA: TGTGCCAGCTTTTTAAATGTGCGGGAGCAGTTCTTC.

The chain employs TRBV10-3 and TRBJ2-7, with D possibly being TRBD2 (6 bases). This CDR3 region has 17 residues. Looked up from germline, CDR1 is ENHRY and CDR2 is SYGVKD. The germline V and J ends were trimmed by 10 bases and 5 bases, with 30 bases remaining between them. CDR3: CASDRDLQENIPHEQYF. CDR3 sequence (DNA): TGTGCCAGCGACCGGGACTTGCAGGAGAACATCCCGCACGAGCAGTACTTC.

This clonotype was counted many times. CDR3 amino acids: CASSQRLAESYEQYF. Written as DNA, the CDR3 is TGCGCCAGCAGCCAAAGACTAGCGGAGTCCTACGAGCAGTACTTC. J is TRBJ2-7 and V is TRBV4-1; 9 bases are shared with TRBD2. With V trimmed by 2 bases and J by 1 base, 3 bases remained unmatched. This CDR3 is 15 amino acids long. The germline V gene encodes CDR1 MGHRA and CDR2 YSYEKL.

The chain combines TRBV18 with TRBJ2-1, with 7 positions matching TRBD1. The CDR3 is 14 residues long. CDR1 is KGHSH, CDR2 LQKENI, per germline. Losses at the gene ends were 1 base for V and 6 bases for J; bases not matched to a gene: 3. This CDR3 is CASSPRTGPNEQFF. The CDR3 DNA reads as TGTGCCAGCTCACCACGGACAGGTCCCAATGAGCAGTTCTTC.

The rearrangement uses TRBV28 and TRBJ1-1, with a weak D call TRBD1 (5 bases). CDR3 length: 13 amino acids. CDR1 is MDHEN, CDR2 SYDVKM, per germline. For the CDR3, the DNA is TGTGTCAACAGTATCAGGGTGAGCAGTGAAGCTTTCTTT. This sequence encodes CVNSIRVSSEAFF.

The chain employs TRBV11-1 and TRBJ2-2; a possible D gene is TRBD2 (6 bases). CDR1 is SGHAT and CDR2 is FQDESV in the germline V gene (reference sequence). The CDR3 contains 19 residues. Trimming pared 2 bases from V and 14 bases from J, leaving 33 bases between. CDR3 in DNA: TGTGCCAGCAGCTTACGGGCCAGGGAGGAGCGGATTAACACCGGTGACCTGTTTTTT. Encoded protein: CASSLRAREERINTGDLFF.

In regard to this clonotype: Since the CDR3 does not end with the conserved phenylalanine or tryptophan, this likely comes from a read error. The CDR3 sequence: CIASKRRQDLQETQYL. CDR3 coding DNA: TGCATTGCTTCGAAACGCCGACAGGATCTACAAGAGACCCAGTACCTC. The chain combines TRBV20-1 with TRBJ2-5; TRBD1 is a possible D gene (6 bases). Germline V CDR1 and CDR2: DFQATT, SNEGSKA (reference sequence). The CDR3 covers 16 residues.

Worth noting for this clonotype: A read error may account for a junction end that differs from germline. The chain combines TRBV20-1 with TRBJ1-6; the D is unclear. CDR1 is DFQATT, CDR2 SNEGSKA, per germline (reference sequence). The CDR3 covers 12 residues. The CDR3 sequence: CNAHNGNPFFYF. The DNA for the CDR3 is TGCAATGCCCACAATGGGAACCCTTTCTTCTACTTT.

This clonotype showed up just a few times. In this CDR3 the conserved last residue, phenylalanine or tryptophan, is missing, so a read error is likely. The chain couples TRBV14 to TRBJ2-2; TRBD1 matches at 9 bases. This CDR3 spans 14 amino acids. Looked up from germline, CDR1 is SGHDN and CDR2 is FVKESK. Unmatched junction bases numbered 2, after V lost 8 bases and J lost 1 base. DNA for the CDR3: TGTGCCAGCGGGGGACAGGGGAACACCGGGGAGCTGTTTCTT. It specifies CASGGQGNTGELFL.

CDR3 DNA: TGTGCCAGCAGCTTGGGGACTCTGGTCCGTAGGGCGTTGGATGAGCAGTTCTTC. It is translated as CASSLGTLVRRALDEQFF. The chain joins TRBV5-4 to TRBJ2-1; TRBD2 is a possible D gene (5 bases). The CDR3 loop spans 18 amino acids. V shed 0 bases and J shed 8 bases, with 24 bases lying between them. Germline assignment: CDR1 SGHNT and CDR2 YYREEE (reference sequence).

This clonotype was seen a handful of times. The CDR3 DNA follows: TGTGCCAGTAGCCACTGGGACGACTCCTACGAGCAGTACTTC. Its protein is CASSHWDDSYEQYF. V gene TRBV11-1 combines with J gene TRBJ2-7; either TRBD1 or TRBD2 may supply D (5 bases each). Germline values: CDR1 SGHAT, CDR2 FQDESV (reference sequence). Trimming left V 9 bases short and J 0 bases short, with 15 bases between. The CDR3 consists of 14 residues.

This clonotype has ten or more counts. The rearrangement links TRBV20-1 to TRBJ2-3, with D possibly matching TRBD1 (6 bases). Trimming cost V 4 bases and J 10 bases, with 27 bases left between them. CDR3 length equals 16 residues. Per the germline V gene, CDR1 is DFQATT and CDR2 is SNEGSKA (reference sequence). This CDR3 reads CSAIRGGQGPVSAQYF. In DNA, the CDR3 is TGCAGTGCTATAAGAGGCGGGCAGGGGCCGGTTTCAGCGCAGTATTTT.

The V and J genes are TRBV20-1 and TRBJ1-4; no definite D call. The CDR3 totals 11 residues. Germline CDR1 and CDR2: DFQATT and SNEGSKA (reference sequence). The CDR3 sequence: CRTRCDEKLFF. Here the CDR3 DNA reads TGCAGAACACGGTGTGATGAAAAACTGTTTTTT.

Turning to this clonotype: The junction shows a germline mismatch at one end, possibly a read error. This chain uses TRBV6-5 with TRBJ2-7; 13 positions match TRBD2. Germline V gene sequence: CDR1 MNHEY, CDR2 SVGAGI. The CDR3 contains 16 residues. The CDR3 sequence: CVSSPAGTSGTYEQYF. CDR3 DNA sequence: TGTGTCAGCAGTCCCGCCGGGACTAGCGGGACCTACGAGCAGTACTTC.

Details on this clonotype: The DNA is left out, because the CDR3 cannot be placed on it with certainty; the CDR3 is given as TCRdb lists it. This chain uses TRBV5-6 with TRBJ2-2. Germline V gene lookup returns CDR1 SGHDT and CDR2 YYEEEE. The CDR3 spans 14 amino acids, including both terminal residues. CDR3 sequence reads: CASILGRNIGELFF.

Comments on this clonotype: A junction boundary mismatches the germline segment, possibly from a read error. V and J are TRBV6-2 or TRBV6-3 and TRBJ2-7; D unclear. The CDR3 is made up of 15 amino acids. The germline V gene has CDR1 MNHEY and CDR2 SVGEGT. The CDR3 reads CAGSYSWANSYEQYF. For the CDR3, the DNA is TGTGCCGGCAGTTACTCGTGGGCCAACTCATACGAGCAGTACTTC.

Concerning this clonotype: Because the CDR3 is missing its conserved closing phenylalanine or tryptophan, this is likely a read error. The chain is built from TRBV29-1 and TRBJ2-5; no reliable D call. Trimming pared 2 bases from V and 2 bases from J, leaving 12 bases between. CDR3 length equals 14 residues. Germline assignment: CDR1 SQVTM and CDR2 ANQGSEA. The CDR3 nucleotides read TGCAGCGTTGAATACCCCGAAGGACAAGAGACCCAGTACACC. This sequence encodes CSVEYPEGQETQYT.

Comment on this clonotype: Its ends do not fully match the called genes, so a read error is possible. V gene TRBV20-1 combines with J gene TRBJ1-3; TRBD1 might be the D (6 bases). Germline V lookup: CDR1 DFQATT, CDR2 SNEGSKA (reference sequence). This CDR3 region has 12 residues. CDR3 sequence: CSVLGAGTTIYF. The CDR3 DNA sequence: TGCAGTGTTCTGGGGGCAGGAACCACCATATATTTT.

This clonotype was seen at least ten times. CDR3 sequence: CASSQVWDSISQAQHF. The DNA for the CDR3 is TGCGCCAGCAGCCAGGTATGGGACAGTATCTCCCAGGCCCAGCATTTT. The V gene is TRBV4-1, the J gene TRBJ1-5; 7 bases line up with TRBD1. V trimming: 3 bases; J trimming: 11 bases; junction bases outside the gene matches: 16. CDR3 length: 16 residues. The germline V gene has CDR1 MGHRA and CDR2 YSYEKL.

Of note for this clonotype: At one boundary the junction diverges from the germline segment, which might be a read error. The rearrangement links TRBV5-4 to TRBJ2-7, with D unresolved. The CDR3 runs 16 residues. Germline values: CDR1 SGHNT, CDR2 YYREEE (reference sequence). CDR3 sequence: CPSSLAGAQDSYEQYF. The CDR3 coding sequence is TGTCCCAGCAGCTTGGCCGGTGCGCAGGACTCCTACGAGCAGTACTTC. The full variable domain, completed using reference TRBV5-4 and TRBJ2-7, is ETGVTQSPTHLIKTRGQQVTLRCSSQSGHNTVSWYQQALGQGPQFIFQYYREEENGRGNFPPRFSGLQFPNYSSELNVNALELDDSALYLCPSSLAGAQDSYEQYFGPGTRLTVT.

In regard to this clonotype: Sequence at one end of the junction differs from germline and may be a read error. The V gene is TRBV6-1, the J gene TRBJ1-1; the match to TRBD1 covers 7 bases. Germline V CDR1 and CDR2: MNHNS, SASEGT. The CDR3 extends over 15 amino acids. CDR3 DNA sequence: TGTGCCTGCAGTGAAGGGACAGCCGCCCACAATGAAGCTTTCTTT. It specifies CACSEGTAAHNEAFF.

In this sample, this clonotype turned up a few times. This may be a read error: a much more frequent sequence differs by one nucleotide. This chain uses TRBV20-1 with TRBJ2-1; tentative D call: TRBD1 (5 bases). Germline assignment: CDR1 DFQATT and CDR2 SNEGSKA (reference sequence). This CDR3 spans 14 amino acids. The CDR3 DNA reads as TGCAATGCTAGAACGCCAGGGTCCTACAATGAGCAGTTCTTC. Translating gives CNARTPGSYNEQFF.

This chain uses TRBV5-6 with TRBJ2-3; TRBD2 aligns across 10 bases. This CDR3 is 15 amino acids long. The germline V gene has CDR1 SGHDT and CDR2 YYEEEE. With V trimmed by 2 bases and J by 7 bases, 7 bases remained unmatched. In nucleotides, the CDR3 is TGTGCCAGCAGCTTCCGATTAGCGGGAGGAAATACGCAGTATTTT. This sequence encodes CASSFRLAGGNTQYF.

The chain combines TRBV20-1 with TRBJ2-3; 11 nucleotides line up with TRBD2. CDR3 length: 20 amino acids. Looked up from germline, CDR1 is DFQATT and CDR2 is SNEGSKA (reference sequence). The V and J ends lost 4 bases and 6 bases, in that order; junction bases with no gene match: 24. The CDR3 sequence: CSAKGGLGLAALRATDTQYF. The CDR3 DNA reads TGCAGTGCTAAAGGAGGGTTGGGACTAGCGGCCCTCCGGGCCACTGATACGCAGTATTTT.

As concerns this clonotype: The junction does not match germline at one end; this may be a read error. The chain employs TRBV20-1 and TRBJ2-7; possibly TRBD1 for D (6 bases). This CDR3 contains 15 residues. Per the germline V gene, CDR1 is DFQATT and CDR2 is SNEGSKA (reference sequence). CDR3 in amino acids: CNASGDKGRRYEQYF. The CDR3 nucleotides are TGCAATGCTAGTGGGGACAAGGGCCGCCGCTACGAGCAGTACTTC.